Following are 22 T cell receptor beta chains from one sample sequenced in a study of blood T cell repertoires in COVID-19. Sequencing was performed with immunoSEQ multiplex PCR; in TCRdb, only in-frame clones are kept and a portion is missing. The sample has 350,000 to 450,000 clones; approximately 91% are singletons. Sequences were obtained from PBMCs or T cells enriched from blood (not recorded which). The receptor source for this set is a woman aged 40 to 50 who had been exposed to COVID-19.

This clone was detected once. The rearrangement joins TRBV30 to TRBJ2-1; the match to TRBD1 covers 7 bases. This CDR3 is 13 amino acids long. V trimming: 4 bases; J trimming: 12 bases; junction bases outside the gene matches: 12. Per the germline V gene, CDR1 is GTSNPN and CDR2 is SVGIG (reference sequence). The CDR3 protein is CAWKDGSGTVQFF. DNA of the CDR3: TGTGCCTGGAAAGATGGGTCTGGGACAGTGCAGTTCTTC.

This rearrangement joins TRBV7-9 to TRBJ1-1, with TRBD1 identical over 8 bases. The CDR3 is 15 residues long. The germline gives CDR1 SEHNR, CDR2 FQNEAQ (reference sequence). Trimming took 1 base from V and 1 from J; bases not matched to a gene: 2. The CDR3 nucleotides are TGTGCCAGCAGCTTAGTAACAGGGGGGAACACTGAAGCTTTCTTT. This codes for CASSLVTGGNTEAFF.

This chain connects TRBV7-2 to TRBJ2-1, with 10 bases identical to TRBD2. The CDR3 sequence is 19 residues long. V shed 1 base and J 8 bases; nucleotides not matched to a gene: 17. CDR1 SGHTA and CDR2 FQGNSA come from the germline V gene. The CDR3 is CASSLDPSRAGGPVDEQFF. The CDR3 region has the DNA TGTGCCAGCAGCTTAGACCCTAGTCGAGCGGGGGGGCCGGTCGATGAGCAGTTCTTC.

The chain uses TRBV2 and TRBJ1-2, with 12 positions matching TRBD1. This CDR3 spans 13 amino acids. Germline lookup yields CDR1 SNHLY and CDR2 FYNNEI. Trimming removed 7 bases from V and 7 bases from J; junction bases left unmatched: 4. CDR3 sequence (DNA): TGTGCCAGCACCAGGGACAGGGGGCCTGGCTACACCTTC. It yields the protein CASTRDRGPGYTF.

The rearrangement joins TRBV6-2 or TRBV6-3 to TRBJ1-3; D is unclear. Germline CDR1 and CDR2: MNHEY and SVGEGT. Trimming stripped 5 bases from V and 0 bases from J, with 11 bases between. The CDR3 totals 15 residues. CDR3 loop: CASSLTGSSGNTIYF. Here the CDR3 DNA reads TGTGCCAGCAGTCTGACGGGAAGCTCTGGAAACACCATATATTTT.

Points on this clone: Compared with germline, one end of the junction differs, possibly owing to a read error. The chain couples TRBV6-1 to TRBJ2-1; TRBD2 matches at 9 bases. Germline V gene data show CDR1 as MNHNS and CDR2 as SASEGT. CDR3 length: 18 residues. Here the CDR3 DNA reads TGTGCCAGCAATGAACCTTTTCGTGCGGGGGGGATTTACAATGAGCAGTTCTTC. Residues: CASNEPFRAGGIYNEQFF.

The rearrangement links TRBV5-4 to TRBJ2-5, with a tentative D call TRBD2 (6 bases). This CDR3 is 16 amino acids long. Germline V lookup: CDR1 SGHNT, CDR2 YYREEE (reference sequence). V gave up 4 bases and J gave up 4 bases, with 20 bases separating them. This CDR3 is CASSEPGTVMGETQYF. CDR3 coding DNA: TGTGCCAGCAGCGAACCCGGGACTGTAATGGGAGAGACCCAGTACTTC.

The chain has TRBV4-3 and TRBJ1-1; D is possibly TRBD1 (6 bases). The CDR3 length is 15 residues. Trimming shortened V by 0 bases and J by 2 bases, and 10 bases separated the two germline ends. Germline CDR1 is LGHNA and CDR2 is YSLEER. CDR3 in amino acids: CASSQETGPNTEAFF. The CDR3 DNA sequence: TGCGCCAGCAGCCAAGAAACAGGGCCTAACACTGAAGCTTTCTTT.

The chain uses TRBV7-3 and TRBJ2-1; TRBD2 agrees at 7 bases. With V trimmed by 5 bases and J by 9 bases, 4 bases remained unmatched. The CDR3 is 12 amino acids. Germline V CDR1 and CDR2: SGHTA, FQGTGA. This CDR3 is CASSLAVGEQFF. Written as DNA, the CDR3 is TGTGCCAGCAGCCTAGCGGTCGGTGAGCAGTTCTTC.

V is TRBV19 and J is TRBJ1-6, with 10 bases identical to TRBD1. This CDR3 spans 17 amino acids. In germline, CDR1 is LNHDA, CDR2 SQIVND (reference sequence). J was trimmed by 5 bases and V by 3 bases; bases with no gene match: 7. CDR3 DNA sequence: TGTGCCAGTAGTATTGTAAAGACAGGGGGCCATAATTCACCCCTCCACTTT. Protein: CASSIVKTGGHNSPLHF.

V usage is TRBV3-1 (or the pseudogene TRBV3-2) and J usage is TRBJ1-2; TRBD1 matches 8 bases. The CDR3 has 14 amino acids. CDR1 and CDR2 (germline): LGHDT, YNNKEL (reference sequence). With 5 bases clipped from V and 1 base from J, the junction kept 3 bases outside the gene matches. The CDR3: CASSFGQGNYGYTF. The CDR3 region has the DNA TGTGCCAGCAGCTTCGGACAGGGTAACTATGGCTACACCTTC.

The CDR3 DNA follows: TGTGCCAGCAGCATCACTAGCGGGAGTCGCAATGAGCAGTTCTTC. Translation gives CASSITSGSRNEQFF. The chain has TRBV7-3 and TRBJ2-1, with TRBD2 identical over 11 bases. Trimming removed 5 bases from V and 6 bases from J; junction bases left unmatched: 6. The CDR3 is 15 amino acids. The V gene's germline CDR1 is SGHTA and CDR2 FQGTGA.

The CDR3: CATSDTREGGTEAFF. Here the CDR3 DNA reads TGTGCCACCAGTGATACCCGGGAGGGCGGCACTGAAGCTTTCTTT. V is TRBV24-1 and J is TRBJ1-1; D remains unclear. Germline CDR1 KGHDR, CDR2 SFDVKD. V was trimmed by 3 bases and J by 4 bases, leaving 14 bases between them. This CDR3 is 15 amino acids long.

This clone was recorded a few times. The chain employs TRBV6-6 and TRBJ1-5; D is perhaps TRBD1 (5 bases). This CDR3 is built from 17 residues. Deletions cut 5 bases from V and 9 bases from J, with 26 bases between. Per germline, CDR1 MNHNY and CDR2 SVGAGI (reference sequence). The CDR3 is CASSPVRVTDPSRPQHF. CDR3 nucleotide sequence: TGTGCCAGCAGTCCGGTCCGTGTGACAGACCCATCCCGGCCCCAGCATTTT.

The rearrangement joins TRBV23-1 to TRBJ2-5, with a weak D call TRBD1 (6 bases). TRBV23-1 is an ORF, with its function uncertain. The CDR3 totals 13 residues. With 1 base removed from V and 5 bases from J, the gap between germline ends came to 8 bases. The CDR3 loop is CASSQYDRETQYF. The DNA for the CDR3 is TGCGCCAGCAGTCAATATGACAGGGAGACCCAGTACTTC.

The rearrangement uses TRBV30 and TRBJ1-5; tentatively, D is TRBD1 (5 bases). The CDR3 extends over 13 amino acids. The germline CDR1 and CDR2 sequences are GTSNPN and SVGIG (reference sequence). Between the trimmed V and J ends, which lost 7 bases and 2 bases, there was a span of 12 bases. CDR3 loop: CALQDTGNQPQHF. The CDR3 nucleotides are TGTGCCTTACAGGATACGGGCAATCAGCCCCAGCATTTT.

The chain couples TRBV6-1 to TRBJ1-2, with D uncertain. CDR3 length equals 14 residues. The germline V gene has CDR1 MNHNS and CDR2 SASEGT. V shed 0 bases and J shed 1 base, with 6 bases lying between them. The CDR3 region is CASSEAHSNYGYTF. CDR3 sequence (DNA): TGTGCCAGCAGTGAAGCGCACAGTAACTATGGCTACACCTTC.

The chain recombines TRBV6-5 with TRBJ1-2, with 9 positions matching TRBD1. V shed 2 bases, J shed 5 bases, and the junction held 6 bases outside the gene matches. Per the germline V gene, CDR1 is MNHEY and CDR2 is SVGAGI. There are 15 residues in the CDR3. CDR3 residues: CASSYTTGGGYGYTF. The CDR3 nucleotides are TGTGCCAGCAGTTACACGACAGGGGGAGGATATGGCTACACCTTC.

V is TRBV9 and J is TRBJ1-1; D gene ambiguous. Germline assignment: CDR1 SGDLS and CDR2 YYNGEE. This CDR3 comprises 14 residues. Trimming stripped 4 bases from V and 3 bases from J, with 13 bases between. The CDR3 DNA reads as TGTGCCAGCAGCCTCCGATCCCGGGACACTGAAGCTTTCTTT. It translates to CASSLRSRDTEAFF.

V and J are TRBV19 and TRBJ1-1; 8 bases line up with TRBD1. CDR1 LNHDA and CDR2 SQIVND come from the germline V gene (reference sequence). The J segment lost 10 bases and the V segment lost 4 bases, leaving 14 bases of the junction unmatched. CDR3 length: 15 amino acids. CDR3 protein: CASSTRSDRAKGAFF. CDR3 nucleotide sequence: TGTGCCAGTAGTACCCGCTCGGACAGGGCGAAGGGAGCTTTCTTT.

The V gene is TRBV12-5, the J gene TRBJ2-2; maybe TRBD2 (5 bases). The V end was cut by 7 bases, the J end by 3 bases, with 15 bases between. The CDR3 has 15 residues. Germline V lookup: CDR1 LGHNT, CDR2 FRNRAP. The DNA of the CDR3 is TGTGCTAGTGCCATGTTCGGGGTGGACACCGGGGAGCTGTTTTTT. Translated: CASAMFGVDTGELFF.

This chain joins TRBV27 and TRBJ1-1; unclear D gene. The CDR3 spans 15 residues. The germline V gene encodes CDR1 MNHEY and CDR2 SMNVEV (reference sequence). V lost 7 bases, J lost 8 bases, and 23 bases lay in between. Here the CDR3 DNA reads TGTGCCAGCACCTCCGCGGGAGCTGCGGGTCGCGAAGCTTTCTTT. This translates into CASTSAGAAGREAFF.